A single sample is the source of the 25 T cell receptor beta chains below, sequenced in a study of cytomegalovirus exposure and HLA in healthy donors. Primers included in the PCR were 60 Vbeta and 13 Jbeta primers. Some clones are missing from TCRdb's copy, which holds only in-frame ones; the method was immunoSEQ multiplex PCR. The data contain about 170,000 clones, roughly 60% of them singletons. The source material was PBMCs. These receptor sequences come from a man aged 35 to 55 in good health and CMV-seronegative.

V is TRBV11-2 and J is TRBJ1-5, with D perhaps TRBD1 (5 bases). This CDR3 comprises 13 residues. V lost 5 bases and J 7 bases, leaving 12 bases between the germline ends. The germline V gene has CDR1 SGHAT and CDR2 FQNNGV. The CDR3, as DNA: TGTGCCAGCAGCCTGGGGGGAGACCAGCCCCAGCATTTT. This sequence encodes CASSLGGDQPQHF.

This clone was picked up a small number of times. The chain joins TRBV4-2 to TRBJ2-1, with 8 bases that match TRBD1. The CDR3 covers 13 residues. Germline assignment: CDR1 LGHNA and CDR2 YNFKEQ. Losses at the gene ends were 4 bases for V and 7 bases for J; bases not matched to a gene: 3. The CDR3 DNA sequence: TGTGCCAGCAGCCGGGGACAGGAGAATGAGCAGTTCTTC. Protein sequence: CASSRGQENEQFF.

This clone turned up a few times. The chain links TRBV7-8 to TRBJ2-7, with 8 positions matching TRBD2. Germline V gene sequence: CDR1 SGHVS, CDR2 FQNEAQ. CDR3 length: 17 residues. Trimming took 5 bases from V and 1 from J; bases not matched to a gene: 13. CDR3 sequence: CASSPLVGLVNSYEQYF. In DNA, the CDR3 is TGTGCCAGCAGCCCGTTAGTGGGACTAGTGAATTCCTACGAGCAGTACTTC. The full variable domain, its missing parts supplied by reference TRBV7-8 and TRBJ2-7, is GAGVSQSPRYKVAKRGQDVALRCDPISGHVSLFWYQQALGQGPEFLTYFQNEAQLDKSGLPSDRFFAERPEGSVSTLKIQRTQQEDSAVYLCASSPLVGLVNSYEQYFGPGTRLTVT.

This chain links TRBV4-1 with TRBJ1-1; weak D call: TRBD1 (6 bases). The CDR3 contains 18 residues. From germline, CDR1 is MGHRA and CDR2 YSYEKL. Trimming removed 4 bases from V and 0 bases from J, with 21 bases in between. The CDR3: CASSRSQGRFFMNTEAFF. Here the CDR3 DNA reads TGCGCCAGCAGCCGGAGTCAGGGGCGATTTTTCATGAACACTGAAGCTTTCTTT.

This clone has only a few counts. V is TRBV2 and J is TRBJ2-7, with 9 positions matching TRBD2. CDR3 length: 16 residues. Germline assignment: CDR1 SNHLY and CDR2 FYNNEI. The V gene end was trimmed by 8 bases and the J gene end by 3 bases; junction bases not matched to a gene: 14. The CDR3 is CASASMGGLADYEQYF. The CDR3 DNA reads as TGTGCCAGCGCCTCTATGGGGGGACTAGCAGACTACGAGCAGTACTTC.

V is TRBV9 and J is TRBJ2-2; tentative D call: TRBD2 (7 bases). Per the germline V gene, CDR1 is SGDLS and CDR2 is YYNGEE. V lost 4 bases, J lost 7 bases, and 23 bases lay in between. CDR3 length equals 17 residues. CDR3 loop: CASSPGTLRSGDGELFF. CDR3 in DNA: TGTGCCAGCAGCCCTGGGACACTCCGGAGCGGGGACGGGGAGCTGTTTTTT.

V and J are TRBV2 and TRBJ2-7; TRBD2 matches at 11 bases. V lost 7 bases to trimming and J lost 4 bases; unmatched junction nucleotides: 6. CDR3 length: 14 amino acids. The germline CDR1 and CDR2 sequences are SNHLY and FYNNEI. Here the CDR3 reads CASILAGGPYEQYF. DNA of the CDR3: TGTGCCAGCATTCTAGCGGGGGGACCGTACGAGCAGTACTTC.

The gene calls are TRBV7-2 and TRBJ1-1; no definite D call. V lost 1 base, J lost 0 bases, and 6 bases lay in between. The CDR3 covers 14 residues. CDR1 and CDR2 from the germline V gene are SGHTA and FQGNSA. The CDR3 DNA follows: TGTGCCAGCAGCTTAGTAGCGGTGAACACTGAAGCTTTCTTT. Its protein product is CASSLVAVNTEAFF.

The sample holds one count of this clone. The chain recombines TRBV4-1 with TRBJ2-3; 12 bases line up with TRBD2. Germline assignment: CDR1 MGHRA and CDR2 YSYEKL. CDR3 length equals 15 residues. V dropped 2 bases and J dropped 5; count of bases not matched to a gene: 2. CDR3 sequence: CASSQRTSGVDTQYF. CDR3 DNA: TGCGCCAGCAGCCAACGGACTAGCGGGGTAGATACGCAGTATTTT.

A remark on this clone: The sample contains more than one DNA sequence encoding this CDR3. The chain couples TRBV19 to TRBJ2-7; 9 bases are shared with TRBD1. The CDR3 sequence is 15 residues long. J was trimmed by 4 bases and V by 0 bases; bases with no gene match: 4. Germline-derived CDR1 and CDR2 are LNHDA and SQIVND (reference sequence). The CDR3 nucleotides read TGTGCCAGTAGTATAGATACAGGGGGCCGGTACGAGCAGTACTTC. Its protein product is CASSIDTGGRYEQYF.

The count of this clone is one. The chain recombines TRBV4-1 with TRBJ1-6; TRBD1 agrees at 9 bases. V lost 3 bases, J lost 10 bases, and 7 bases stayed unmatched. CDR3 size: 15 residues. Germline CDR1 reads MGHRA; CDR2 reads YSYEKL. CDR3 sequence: CASSQTQGARSPLHF. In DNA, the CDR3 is TGCGCCAGCAGCCAGACACAGGGGGCGCGGTCACCCCTCCACTTT.

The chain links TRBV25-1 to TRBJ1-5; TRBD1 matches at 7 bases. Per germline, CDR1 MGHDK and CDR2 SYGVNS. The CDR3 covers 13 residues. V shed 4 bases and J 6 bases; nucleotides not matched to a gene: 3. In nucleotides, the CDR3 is TGTGCCAGCAGTGGATGGACAGGTCAGCCCCAGCATTTT. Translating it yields CASSGWTGQPQHF.

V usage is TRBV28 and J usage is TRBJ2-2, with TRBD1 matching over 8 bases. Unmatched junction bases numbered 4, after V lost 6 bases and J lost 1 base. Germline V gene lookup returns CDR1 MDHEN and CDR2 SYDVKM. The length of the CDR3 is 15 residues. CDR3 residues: CASRPGTGNTGELFF. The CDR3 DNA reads TGTGCCAGCAGGCCAGGGACAGGGAACACCGGGGAGCTGTTTTTT.

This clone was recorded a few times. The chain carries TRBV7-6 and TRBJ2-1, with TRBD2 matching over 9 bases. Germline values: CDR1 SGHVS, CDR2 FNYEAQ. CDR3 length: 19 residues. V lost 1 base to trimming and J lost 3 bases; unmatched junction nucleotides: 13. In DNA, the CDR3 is TGTGCCAGCAGCTTAGGTTTGTCGGCGGGAGGGGGTATCTACAATGAGCAGTTCTTC. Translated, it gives CASSLGLSAGGGIYNEQFF.

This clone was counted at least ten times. The CDR3 reads CASSISDTYEQYF. As DNA, the CDR3 is TGTGCCAGCAGCATATCAGACACCTACGAGCAGTACTTC. The chain combines TRBV7-9 with TRBJ2-7; D remains unclear. With 5 bases removed from V and 2 bases from J, the gap between germline ends came to 10 bases. Germline CDR1 and CDR2: SEHNR and FQNEAQ (reference sequence). The CDR3 contains 13 residues.

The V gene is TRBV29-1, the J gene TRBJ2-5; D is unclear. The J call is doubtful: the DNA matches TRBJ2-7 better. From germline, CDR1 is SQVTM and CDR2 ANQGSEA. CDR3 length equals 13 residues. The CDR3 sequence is CSVRTLLTYEQYF. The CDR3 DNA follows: TGCAGCGTTCGAACGCTCCTAACCTACGAGCAGTACTTC.

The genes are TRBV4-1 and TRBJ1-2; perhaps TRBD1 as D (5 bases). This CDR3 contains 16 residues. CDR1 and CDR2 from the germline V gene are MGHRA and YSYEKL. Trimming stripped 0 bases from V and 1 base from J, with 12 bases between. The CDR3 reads CASSQDGAPGNYGYTF. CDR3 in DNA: TGCGCCAGCAGCCAAGATGGGGCGCCTGGTAACTATGGCTACACCTTC.

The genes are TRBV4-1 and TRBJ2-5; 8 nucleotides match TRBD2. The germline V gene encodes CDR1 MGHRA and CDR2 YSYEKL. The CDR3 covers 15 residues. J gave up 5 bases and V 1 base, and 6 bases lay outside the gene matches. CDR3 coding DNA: TGCGCCAGCAGCCAAGGAACTAGCGGAGGTGAGACCCAGTACTTC. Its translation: CASSQGTSGGETQYF.

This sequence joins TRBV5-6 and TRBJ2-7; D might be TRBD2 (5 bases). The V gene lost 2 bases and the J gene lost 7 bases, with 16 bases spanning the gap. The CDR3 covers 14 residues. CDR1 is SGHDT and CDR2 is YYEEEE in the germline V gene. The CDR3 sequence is CASSLGLVRGEQYF. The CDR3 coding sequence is TGTGCCAGCAGCTTAGGCCTAGTCCGGGGAGAGCAGTACTTC.

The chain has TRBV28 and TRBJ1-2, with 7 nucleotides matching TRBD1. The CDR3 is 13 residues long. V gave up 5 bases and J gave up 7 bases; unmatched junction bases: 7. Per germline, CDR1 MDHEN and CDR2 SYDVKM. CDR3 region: CASSPDRVLGYTF. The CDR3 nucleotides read TGTGCCAGCAGTCCTGACAGGGTTCTTGGCTACACCTTC.

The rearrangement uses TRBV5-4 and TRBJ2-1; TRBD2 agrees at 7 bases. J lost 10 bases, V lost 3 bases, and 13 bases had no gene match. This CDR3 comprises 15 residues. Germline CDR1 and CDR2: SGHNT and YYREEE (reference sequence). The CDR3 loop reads CASSWGGDPFEEQFF. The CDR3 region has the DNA TGTGCCAGCAGCTGGGGGGGGGACCCCTTTGAGGAGCAGTTCTTC.

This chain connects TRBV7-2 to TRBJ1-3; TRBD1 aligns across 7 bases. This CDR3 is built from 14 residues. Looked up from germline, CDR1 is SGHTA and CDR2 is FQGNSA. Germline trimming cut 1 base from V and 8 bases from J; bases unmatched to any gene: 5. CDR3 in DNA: TGTGCCAGCAGCTTAGTAGAACAGGGGTACACCATATATTTT. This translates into CASSLVEQGYTIYF. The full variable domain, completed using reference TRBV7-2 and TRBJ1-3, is GAGVSQSPSNKVTEKGKDVELRCDPISGHTALYWYRQSLGQGLEFLIYFQGNSAPDKSGLPSDRFSAERTGGSVSTLTIQRTQQEDSAVYLCASSLVEQGYTIYFGEGSWLTVV.

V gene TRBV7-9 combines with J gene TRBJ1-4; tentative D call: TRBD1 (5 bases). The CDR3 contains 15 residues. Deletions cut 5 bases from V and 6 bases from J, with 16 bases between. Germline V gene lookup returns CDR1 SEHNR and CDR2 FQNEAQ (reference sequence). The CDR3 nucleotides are TGTGCCAGCAGCCTGACAGCCCATTCGGATGAAAAACTGTTTTTT. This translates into CASSLTAHSDEKLFF.

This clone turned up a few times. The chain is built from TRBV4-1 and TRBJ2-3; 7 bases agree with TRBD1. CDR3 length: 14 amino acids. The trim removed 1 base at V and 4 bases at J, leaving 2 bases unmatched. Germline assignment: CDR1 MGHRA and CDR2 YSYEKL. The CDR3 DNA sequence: TGCGCCAGCAGCCAAGGTACAGGGGCAGATACGCAGTATTTT. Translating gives CASSQGTGADTQYF.

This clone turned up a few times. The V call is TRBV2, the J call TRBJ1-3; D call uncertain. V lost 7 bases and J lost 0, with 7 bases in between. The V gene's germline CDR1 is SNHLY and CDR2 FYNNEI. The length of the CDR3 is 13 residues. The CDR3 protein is CASKSGSGNTIYF. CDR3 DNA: TGTGCCAGCAAATCAGGCTCTGGAAACACCATATATTTT.